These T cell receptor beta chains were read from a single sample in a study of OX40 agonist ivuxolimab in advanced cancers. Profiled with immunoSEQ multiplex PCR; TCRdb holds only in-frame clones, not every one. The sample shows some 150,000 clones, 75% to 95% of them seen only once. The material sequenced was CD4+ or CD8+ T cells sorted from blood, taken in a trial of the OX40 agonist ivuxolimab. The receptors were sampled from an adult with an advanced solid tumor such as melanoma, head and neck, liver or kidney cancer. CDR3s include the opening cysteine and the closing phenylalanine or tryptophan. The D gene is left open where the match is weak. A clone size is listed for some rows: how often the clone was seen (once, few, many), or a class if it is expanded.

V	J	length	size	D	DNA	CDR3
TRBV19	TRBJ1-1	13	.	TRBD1	TGTGCCAGTAGAGGACGGACAGGGGCTGAAGCTTTCTTT	CASRGRTGAEAFF
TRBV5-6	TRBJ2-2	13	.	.	TGTGCCAGCAGCTCGGACGACACCGGGGAGCTGTTTTTT	CASSSDDTGELFF
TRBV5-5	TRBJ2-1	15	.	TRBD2	TGTGCCAGCAGCCCTCCGGGGGGGCTATACAATGAGCAGTTCTTC	CASSPPGGLYNEQFF
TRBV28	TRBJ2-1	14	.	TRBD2	TGTGCCAGCAGTTTCTCTAGCGGGAGGGATGAGCAGTTCTTC	CASSFSSGRDEQFF
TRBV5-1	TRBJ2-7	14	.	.	TGCGCCAGCAGCCCAGCGGCAAGGAACTACGAGCAGTACTTC	CASSPAARNYEQYF
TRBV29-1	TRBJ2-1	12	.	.	TGCAGCGTTGGGGGACTTAACAATGAGCAGTTCTTC	CSVGGLNNEQFF
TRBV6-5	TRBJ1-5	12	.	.	TGTGCCAGCCCCCGAGCGGGGCTGCCCCAGCATTTT	CASPRAGLPQHF
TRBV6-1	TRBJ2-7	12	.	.	TGTGCCAGCAGTGACCCTACCTACGAGCAGTACTTC	CASSDPTYEQYF
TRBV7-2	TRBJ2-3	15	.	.	TGTGCCAGCAGCTTAACTGGACAAGGGACAGATACGCAGTATTTT	CASSLTGQGTDTQYF
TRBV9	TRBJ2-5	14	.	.	TGTGCCAGCAGCGTAGGGTATAGGCAAGAGACCCAGTACTTC	CASSVGYRQETQYF
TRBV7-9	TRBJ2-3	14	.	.	TGTGCCAGCAGCTTAGATACGGGAGCAGATACGCAGTATTTT	CASSLDTGADTQYF
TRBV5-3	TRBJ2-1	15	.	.	TGTGCCAGAAGCTTGGGCCGGGACCCGAGTAGAGAGCAGTTCTTC	CARSLGRDPSREQFF
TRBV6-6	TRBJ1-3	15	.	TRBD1	TGTGCCAGCAGTACCTGGACAGGGGGCTTGGACACCATATATTTT	CASSTWTGGLDTIYF
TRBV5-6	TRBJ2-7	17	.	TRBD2	TGTGCCAGCAGCAGACGGGAGGGCGCCGGTACCCTCTACGAGCAGTACTTC	CASSRREGAGTLYEQYF
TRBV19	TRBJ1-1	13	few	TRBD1	TGTGCCAGTAGTATGACAGGGTTCATTGAAGCTTTCTTT	CASSMTGFIEAFF
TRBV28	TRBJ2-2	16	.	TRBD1	TGTGCCAGCTACCTCGGGACAGGGAGTCGGACCGGGGAGCTGTTTTTT	CASYLGTGSRTGELFF
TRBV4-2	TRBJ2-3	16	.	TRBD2	TGTGCCAGCAGCCCATTAGCGGGGTCTAGCACAGATACGCAGTATTTT	CASSPLAGSSTDTQYF
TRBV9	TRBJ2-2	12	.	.	TGTGCCAGCAGCTCCTTAAAGGGGGAGCTGTTTTTT	CASSSLKGELFF
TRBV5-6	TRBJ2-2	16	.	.	TGTGCCAGCAGCTCACGGTCCGGGACTAACACCGGGGAGCTGTTTTTT	CASSSRSGTNTGELFF
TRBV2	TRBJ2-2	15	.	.	TGTGCCAGCAGTGGGAACGGGGGGAACACCGGGGAGCTGTTTTTT	CASSGNGGNTGELFF
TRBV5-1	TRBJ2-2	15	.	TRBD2	TGCGCCAGCAGCATGGGACTAGCGGGCACCGGGGAGCTGTTTTTT	CASSMGLAGTGELFF
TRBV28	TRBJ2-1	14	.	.	TGTGCCAGTACCTTAGGGGGGGGCTACAATGAGCAGTTCTTC	CASTLGGGYNEQFF
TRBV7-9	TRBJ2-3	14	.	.	TGTGCCAGCAGACAGGGAAGCGGCACAGATACGCAGTATTTT	CASRQGSGTDTQYF
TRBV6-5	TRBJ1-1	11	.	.	TGTGCCAGTCACAGAGACACTGAAGCTTTCTTT	CASHRDTEAFF
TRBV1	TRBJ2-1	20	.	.	TGCACCAGCAGCCAAGAGCCGGGACTAGCGGGCGTAAGCTCCTACAATGAGCAGTTCTTC	CTSSQEPGLAGVSSYNEQFF
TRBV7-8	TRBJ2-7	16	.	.	TGTGCCAGCAGCCGGATCAGGGGATGGGGAAACTACGAGCAGTACTTC	CASSRIRGWGNYEQYF
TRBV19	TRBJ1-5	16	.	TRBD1	TGTGCCAGTAGAACGAACCGGGACAGGGACAATCAGCCCCAGCATTTT	CASRTNRDRDNQPQHF
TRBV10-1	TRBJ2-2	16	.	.	TGCGCCAGCAGCCTGGGGGGGCAACTGGGGACCGGGGAGCTGTTTTTT	CASSLGGQLGTGELFF
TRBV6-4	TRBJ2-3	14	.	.	TGTGCCAGCAGTGCTAGGGACCGCACAGATACGCAGTATTTT	CASSARDRTDTQYF
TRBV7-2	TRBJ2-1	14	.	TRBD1	TGTGCCAGCAGCTCCCGACAGGGTACCAATGAGCAGTTCTTC	CASSSRQGTNEQFF
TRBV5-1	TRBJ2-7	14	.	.	TGCGCCAGCAGCTGGAGGGACAGCTCCTACGAGCAGTACTTC	CASSWRDSSYEQYF
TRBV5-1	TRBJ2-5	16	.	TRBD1	TGCGCCAGCAGCCGGAGACAGGGGGCGCCCCAAGAGACCCAGTACTTC	CASSRRQGAPQETQYF
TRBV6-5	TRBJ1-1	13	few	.	TGTGCCAGCAGGTTACAGGGTTTGCCTGAAGCTTTCTTT	CASRLQGLPEAFF
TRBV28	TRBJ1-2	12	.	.	TGTGCCAGCACTAAACGGGACTATGGCTACACCTTC	CASTKRDYGYTF
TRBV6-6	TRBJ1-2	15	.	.	TGTGCCAGCAGCGAGTCACAATGGGTAGACTATGGCTACACCTTC	CASSESQWVDYGYTF